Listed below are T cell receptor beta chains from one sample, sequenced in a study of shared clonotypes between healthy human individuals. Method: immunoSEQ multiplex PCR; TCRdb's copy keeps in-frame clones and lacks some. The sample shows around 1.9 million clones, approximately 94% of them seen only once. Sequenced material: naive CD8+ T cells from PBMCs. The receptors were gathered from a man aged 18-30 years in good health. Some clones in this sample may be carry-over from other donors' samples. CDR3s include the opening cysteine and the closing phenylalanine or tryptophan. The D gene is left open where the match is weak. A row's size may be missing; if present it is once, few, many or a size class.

CASSYFATRSYNEQFF	TGTGCCAGCAGTTACTTCGCGACCCGCTCCTACAATGAGCAGTTCTTC	TRBJ2-1	TRBV6-5	-	-	16
CASSSKIYNEQFF	TGTGCCAGCAGTTCAAAAATTTACAATGAGCAGTTCTTC	TRBJ2-1	TRBV28	-	-	13
CASSLDLGAFSEAFF	TGTGCCAGCAGCTTAGACCTGGGGGCGTTTTCCGAAGCTTTCTTT	TRBJ1-1	TRBV7-9	-	-	15
CATSRVLDPDFYGYTF	TGTGCCACCAGCAGAGTCCTAGATCCTGACTTTTATGGCTACACCTTC	TRBJ1-2	TRBV15	-	-	16
CASSQAWTAGLQETQYF	TGTGCCAGTAGTCAAGCCTGGACAGCGGGACTGCAAGAGACCCAGTACTTC	TRBJ2-5	TRBV19	-	-	17
CASSLTGLIQETQYF	TGTGCCAGCAGCTTGACGGGACTTATACAAGAGACCCAGTACTTC	TRBJ2-5	TRBV5-6	once	-	15
CASSPQGLNTEAFF	TGTGCCAGCAGCCCACAGGGATTGAACACTGAAGCTTTCTTT	TRBJ1-1	TRBV7-3	-	-	14
CASSLDTTENEQYF	TGTGCCAGCAGCTTGGATACTACTGAAAACGAGCAGTACTTC	TRBJ2-7	TRBV5-6	-	-	14
CASRTVDSYEQYF	TGTGCCAGCAGAACAGTGGACTCCTACGAGCAGTACTTC	TRBJ2-7	TRBV2	-	-	13
CATRAGLAANTGELFF	TGTGCCACCCGAGCGGGTCTAGCGGCGAACACCGGGGAGCTGTTTTTT	TRBJ2-2	TRBV10-3	-	TRBD2	16
CASSLSGRVNEKLFF	TGTGCCAGCAGTTTATCTGGCAGGGTTAATGAAAAACTGTTTTTT	TRBJ1-4	TRBV27	-	-	15
CASSRTPTSFFYEQYF	TGTGCCAGCAGTCGTACACCCACTAGCTTCTTCTACGAGCAGTACTTC	TRBJ2-7	TRBV28	-	-	16
CASSTGGGAYEQYF	TGTGCCAGCAGTACCGGCGGGGGGGCATACGAGCAGTACTTC	TRBJ2-7	TRBV6-5	-	TRBD2	14
CASSHNRESTGELFF	TGTGCCAGCAGCCATAACAGGGAGAGCACCGGGGAGCTGTTTTTT	TRBJ2-2	TRBV4-2	-	-	15
CASSPALDRLISEQYF	TGCGCCAGCAGCCCAGCTCTGGACAGGCTAATCAGCGAGCAGTACTTC	TRBJ2-7	TRBV5-1	once	TRBD1	16
CASSLATVEGWGETQYF	TGTGCCAGCAGCTTAGCCACCGTTGAGGGCTGGGGAGAGACCCAGTACTTC	TRBJ2-5	TRBV7-2	-	-	17
CASSLPEGQTWTYEQYF	TGTGCCAGCAGCTTGCCGGAGGGACAAACTTGGACCTACGAGCAGTACTTC	TRBJ2-7	TRBV7-9	-	-	17
CASSLVRDYEQYF	TGTGCCAGCAGTTTAGTCAGAGACTACGAGCAGTACTTC	TRBJ2-7	TRBV27	-	-	13
CASSTGISNQPQHF	TGCGCCAGCAGCACAGGGATTAGCAATCAGCCCCAGCATTTT	TRBJ1-5	TRBV4-3	-	-	14
CASSVIPGHNEQFF	TGTGCCAGCAGCGTAATTCCGGGGCACAATGAGCAGTTCTTC	TRBJ2-1	TRBV9	-	-	14
CASMEVAGGEVETQYF	TGTGCCAGCATGGAGGTTGCAGGGGGCGAAGTGGAGACCCAGTACTTC	TRBJ2-5	TRBV28	-	TRBD1	16
CASSFEGIVTEAFF	TGTGCCAGCAGTTTTGAGGGCATAGTTACTGAAGCTTTCTTT	TRBJ1-1	TRBV28	-	-	14
CASSQEERQSSGAFF	TGTGCCAGCAGCCAAGAAGAACGGCAGAGCTCGGGAGCTTTCTTT	TRBJ1-1	TRBV4-2	-	-	15